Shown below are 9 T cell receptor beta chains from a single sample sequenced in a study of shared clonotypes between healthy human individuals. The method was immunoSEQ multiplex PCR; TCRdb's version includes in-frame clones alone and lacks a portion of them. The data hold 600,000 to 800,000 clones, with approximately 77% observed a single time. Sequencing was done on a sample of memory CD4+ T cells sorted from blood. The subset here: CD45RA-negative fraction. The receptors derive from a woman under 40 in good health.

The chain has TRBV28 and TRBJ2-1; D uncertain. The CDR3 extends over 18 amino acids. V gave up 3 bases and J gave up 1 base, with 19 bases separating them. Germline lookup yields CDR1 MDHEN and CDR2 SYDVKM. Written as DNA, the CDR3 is TGTGCCAGCAGTTTTTTCGGTGGCTGGCTCCCTTCCTACAATGAGCAGTTCTTC. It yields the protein CASSFFGGWLPSYNEQFF.

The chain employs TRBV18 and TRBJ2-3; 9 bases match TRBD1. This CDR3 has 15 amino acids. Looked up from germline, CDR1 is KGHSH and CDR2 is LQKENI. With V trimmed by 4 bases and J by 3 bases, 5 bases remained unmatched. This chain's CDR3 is CASSLHGQGTDTQYF. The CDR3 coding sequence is TGTGCCAGCTCACTACACGGACAGGGGACAGATACGCAGTATTTT. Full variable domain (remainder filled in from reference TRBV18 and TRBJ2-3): NAGVMQNPRHLVRRRGQEARLRCSPMKGHSHVYWYRQLPEEGLKFMVYLQKENIIDESGMPKERFSAEFPKEGPSILRIQQVVRGDSAAYFCASSLHGQGTDTQYFGPGTRLTVL.

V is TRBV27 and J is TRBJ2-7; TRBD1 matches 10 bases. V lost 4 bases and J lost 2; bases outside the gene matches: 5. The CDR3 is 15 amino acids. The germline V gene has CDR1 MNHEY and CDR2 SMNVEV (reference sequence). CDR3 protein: CASSYGTGVPYEQYF. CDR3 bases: TGTGCCAGCAGTTACGGGACAGGGGTCCCCTACGAGCAGTACTTC.

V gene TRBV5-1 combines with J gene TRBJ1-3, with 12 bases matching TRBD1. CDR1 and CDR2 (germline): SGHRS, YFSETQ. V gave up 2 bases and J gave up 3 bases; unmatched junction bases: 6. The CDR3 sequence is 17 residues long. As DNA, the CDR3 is TGCGCCAGCAGCTTAGTGGGACAGGGGGCCGGTGGAAACACCATATATTTT. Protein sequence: CASSLVGQGAGGNTIYF. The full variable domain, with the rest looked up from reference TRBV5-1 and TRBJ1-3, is KAGVTQTPRYLIKTRGQQVTLSCSPISGHRSVSWYQQTPGQGLQFLFEYFSETQRNKGNFPGRFSGRQFSNSRSEMNVSTLELGDSALYLCASSLVGQGAGGNTIYFGEGSWLTVV.

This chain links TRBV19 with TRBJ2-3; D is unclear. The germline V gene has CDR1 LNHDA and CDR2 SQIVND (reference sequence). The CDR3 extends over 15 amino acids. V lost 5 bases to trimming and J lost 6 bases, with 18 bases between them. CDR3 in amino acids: CASSPRTGLTDTQYF. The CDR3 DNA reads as TGTGCCAGTAGTCCGAGGACCGGCCTCACGGATACGCAGTATTTT.

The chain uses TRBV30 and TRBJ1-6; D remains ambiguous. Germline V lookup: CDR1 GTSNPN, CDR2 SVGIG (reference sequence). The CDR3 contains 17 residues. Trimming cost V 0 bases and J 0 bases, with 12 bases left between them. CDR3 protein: CAWSVRPVTSYNSPLHF. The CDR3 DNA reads TGTGCCTGGAGTGTACGACCGGTGACCTCCTATAATTCACCCCTCCACTTT.

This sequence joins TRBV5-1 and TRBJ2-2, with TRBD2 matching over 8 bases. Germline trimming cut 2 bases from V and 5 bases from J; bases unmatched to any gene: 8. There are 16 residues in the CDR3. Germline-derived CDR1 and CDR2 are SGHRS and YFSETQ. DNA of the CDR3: TGCGCCAGCAGCTTCCAAGCGGGAGTTGGGACCGGGGAGCTGTTTTTT. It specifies CASSFQAGVGTGELFF.

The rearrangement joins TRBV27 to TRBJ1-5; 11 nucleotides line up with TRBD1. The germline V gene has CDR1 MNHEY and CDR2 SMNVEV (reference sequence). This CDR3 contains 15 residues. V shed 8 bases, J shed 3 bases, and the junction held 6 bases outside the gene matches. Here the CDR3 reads CASRRDRGTNQPQHF. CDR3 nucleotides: TGTGCCAGCCGCCGGGACAGGGGGACCAATCAGCCCCAGCATTTT.

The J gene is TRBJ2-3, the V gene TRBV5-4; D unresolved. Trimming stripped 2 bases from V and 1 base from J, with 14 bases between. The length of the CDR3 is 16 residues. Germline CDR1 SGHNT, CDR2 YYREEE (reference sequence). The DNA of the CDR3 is TGTGCCAGCAGCTTAGCCCCGGTTGGGGGCACAGATACGCAGTATTTT. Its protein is CASSLAPVGGTDTQYF.